The source of this T cell receptor beta chain is a study of graft-versus-host responses after intestinal transplantation (dated by TCRdb to the early 2020s). With respect to the entire study: Multivisceral, liver-intestinal, or isolated intestinal transplants were received by the recipients. All recipients received anti-thymocyte globulin induction followed by maintenance tacrolimus and steroids for about three years. After intestinal transplantation, graft-versus-host and host-versus-graft alloreactive T cell clones were followed in the graft, circulation and bone marrow using bulk TCR-beta CDR3 sequencing. Alloreactive clones were identified by sequencing pre-transplant mixed lymphocyte reaction products and comparing them with unstimulated pre-transplant donor and recipient T cells. Of the roughly 24 intestinal transplant recipients enrolled in the cohort, one of whom was a retransplant, 3 patients without pretransplant specimens were excluded. Donor T cell macrochimerism was defined as a peak of at least 4% donor T cells among recipient peripheral blood mononuclear cells. Rather than going through the commercial service, samples from a few later patients were sequenced in-house on an Illumina MiSeq and processed with MiXCR.

Library creation used the immunoSEQ multiplex PCR assay. For most patients, genomic DNA was isolated using the Qiagen DNeasy Blood and Tissue Kit and was shipped frozen to Adaptive Biotechnologies for TCR sequencing. For most patients, high-throughput TCR-beta CDR3 sequencing of genomic DNA was performed by Adaptive Biotechnologies. On the study's bioinformatics: Adaptive's ImmunoSEQ software was the source of the TCR sequencing data for roughly 19 patients, while a few other patients were processed with MiXCR and VDJtools. CD4 versus CD8 sorting errors were corrected by removing sequences found in both subsets at a frequency ratio below 5:1. CDR3 nucleotide sequences shared between donor and recipient were removed because their origin could not be assigned. Alloreactive clones required at least 2-fold expansion over unstimulated cells and minimum CFSE-low frequency of 0.002% (template counts) or 0.001% (read counts). A clone was considered mappable if detected in the sequenced pre-transplant spleen, lymph node, or MLR CFSE-low populations of the donor or recipient. Cumulative frequency of alloreactive clones was calculated as a percentage of all sequences weighted by copy number. Sourced from immuneACCESS, this table was stored by TCRdb with only in-frame sequences that have V and J called. A share of the clones is absent; for the studies checked, an unresolved V gene accounts for under half, and the remainder has no known explanation. D and trimming come from the DNA, and the V and J calls and clone size come from that table. Here the sample has tens of thousands of clones; about 90% occur a single time. The ten most abundant clones make up 0.11% of the sample.

Points on this clone: It has no known antigen specificity. Per-base qualities were not stored, and no clone one base away is much larger.

The research as a whole found: High GvH to HvG T cell clonal ratios were observed in the allografts of patients with donor T cell macrochimerism. The conclusions were limited by the relatively low number and heterogeneity of the intestinal transplant patients. GvH clones were detected in recipient bone marrow, and some of these GvH clones were observed earlier in ileal mucosa or blood, consistent with an intestinal mucosal origin. Early after transplant, peak levels of circulating GvH clones were associated with declines in HvG clones.

Interpreted using the paper, the time point label stands for: cells obtained before transplantation from donor or recipient. CD3+CD4+ and CD3+CD8+ populations were FACS-sorted from unstimulated pre-transplant donor and recipient cells taken from spleen or lymph nodes. For this chain, trimming is 3 bases at the V end and 1 base at the J end, and the number of junction bases without a gene match is 2. Its CDR3 holds 13 amino acids, cysteine through phenylalanine. The DNA shown is the 39-base CDR3, in frame from base 1. The germline V gene provides CDR1 SQVTM and CDR2 ANQGSEA. This specimen consisted of unstimulated CD4+ T cells sorted from spleen or lymph node cells, obtained before intestinal transplant. The receptor was isolated from a human donor who received an intestinal transplant. Recombination connected TRBV29-1 to TRBJ1-1, with 7 bases aligning to TRBD1. CDR3 region: CSVEGQTNTEAFF. The sequence in DNA is TGCAGCGTTGAGGGACAGACGAACACTGAAGCTTTCTTT.